This T cell receptor beta chain was recorded in a study of T cells in women clearing cervical HPV infection. Study background: Blood came at first lesion visit for cases, post-clearance for controls. Findings and caveats of the study: It is unknown whether associations predate infection; no effector/memory or HPV-specific sorting.

This CDR3 is 14 amino acids long. Germline CDR1 reads ENHRY; CDR2 reads SYGVKD. After removal of 8 bases from V and 3 bases from J, the junction contained 7 bases not matched to a gene. TCRdb keeps only in-frame clones here, not all; method: immunoSEQ multiplex PCR. Its listing shows roughly 21,000 clones. In regard to this clone: Its antigen is currently unknown. The read comes to an end 3 residues before the CDR3 does, leaving the germline J gene to fill in the end.

The sequencing sample was made of blood buffy coat. The TCR comes from a woman aged 18 to 75 with a cervical HPV16 infection that either progressed to CIN3+ or cleared (not recorded which). The chain is built from TRBV10-3 and TRBJ1-5, with 7 nucleotides matching TRBD1. The CDR3 DNA, read in part, is TGTGCCATCTACCGCGACAGGGACAATCAGCCC. Translation gives CAIYRDRDNQP. In full, the CDR3 reads CAIYRDRDNQPQHF.